This entry lists 4 T cell receptor beta chains sequenced from one sample in a study of T-cell reconstitution after alpha-beta-depleted transplantation in children. Unique molecular identifiers featured in how the TCRbeta library was prepared. TCRdb itself ran the PCR reads through MiXCR, one entry per CDR3 protein. The table includes approximately 510,000 distinct CDR3 sequences, 15% to 20% detected once. The sequencing here drew on PBMCs from the stem cell graft donor, taken from the stem cell graft. These receptor sequences come from a human donor who donated a stem cell graft to a child with acute lymphoblastic leukemia.

This clonotype was observed many times. The chain has TRBV11-3 and TRBJ2-2; TRBD2 is a possible D gene (6 bases). Trimming stripped 5 bases from V and 6 bases from J, with 10 bases between. CDR1 and CDR2 (germline): SGHNT, YENEEA. The CDR3 has 13 residues. This CDR3 is CASSPGGPGELFF. For the CDR3, the DNA is TGTGCCAGCAGCCCCGGAGGGCCCGGGGAGCTGTTTTTT.

This clonotype has just a few counts. The chain is built from TRBV7-9 and TRBJ2-1; tentatively, D is TRBD2 (6 bases). Trimming took off 0 bases at V and 8 bases at J, with 17 bases between the two ends. The CDR3 is 16 amino acids. CDR1 SEHNR and CDR2 FQNEAQ come from the germline V gene (reference sequence). The CDR3 here is CASSLALGGTWDEQFF. CDR3 nucleotide sequence: TGTGCCAGCAGCTTAGCGCTGGGGGGAACTTGGGATGAGCAGTTCTTC.

This chain connects TRBV20-1 to TRBJ2-1; D is undetermined. The V gene lost 1 base and the J gene lost 9 bases, with 10 bases spanning the gap. Germline values: CDR1 DFQATT, CDR2 SNEGSKA (reference sequence). CDR3 length: 12 residues. The CDR3 DNA reads as TGCAGTGCTAGAGGGACCTCCGGTGAGCAGTTCTTC. As protein: CSARGTSGEQFF.

V and J are TRBV20-1 and TRBJ2-1; D is uncertain. The CDR3 has 11 amino acids. Germline V lookup: CDR1 DFQATT, CDR2 SNEGSKA (reference sequence). The germline V and J ends were trimmed by 5 bases and 8 bases, with 10 bases remaining between them. In DNA, the CDR3 is TGCAGTGCTGAAACGTCGTATGAGCAGTTCTTC. This codes for CSAETSYEQFF.